This is a list of T cell receptor beta chains from one sample in a study of T-cell reconstitution after alpha-beta-depleted transplantation in children. TCRdb used MiXCR to reprocess the PCR reads, holding one entry per CDR3 protein. The data hold about 610,000 distinct CDR3 sequences, with 10% to 13% observed a single time. Sequencing was performed on PBMCs from the stem cell graft donor, taken from the stem cell graft. The receptors were sampled from a human donor who donated a stem cell graft to a child with acute myeloid leukemia. CDR3s include the opening cysteine and the closing phenylalanine or tryptophan. The order of the fields is clone size, D gene, V gene, J gene, CDR3 DNA, CDR3 protein. The D gene is left open where the match is weak. Expanded clones are given a class, and other clones once, few, many or no size at all.

NA	NA	TRBV29-1	TRBJ2-5	TGCAGCCACTGGAGGGGAGGCACTAAAGAGACCCAGTACTTC	CSHWRGGTKETQYF
NA	NA	TRBV12-3/TRBV12-4	TRBJ1-1	TGTGCCAGCAGTTTAGTTCAGGGTGACACTGAAGCTTTCTTT	CASSLVQGDTEAFF
many	NA	TRBV27	TRBJ2-7	TGTGCCAGCAGTTTAACTTCGGCGGCCTACGAGCAGTACTTC	CASSLTSAAYEQYF
many	NA	TRBV7-6	TRBJ1-1	TGTGCCAGCAGCCGGACTAGCGGCAACATGAACACTGAAGCTTTCTTT	CASSRTSGNMNTEAFF
NA	TRBD2	TRBV20-1	TRBJ2-7	TGCAGTGCTAGTTCACCCGGGAGGGCCCTCCCCTACGAGCAGTACTTC	CSASSPGRALPYEQYF
few	NA	TRBV3-1	TRBJ2-4	TGTGCCAGCAGCCCAGCCGTTTTGGGGGGCATTCAGTACTTC	CASSPAVLGGIQYF
NA	NA	TRBV5-1	TRBJ2-2	TGCGCCAGCAGCAGGGTGACGAACACCGGGGAGCTGTTTTTT	CASSRVTNTGELFF
NA	NA	TRBV5-1	TRBJ1-1	TGCGCCAGCAAACCTCCAGGGTCCACTGAAGCTTTCTTT	CASKPPGSTEAFF
few	NA	TRBV28	TRBJ2-7	TGTGCCACCTGGGACACCATGCTACGGCAGTACTTC	CATWDTMLRQYF
few	NA	TRBV29-1	TRBJ2-5	TGCAGCGTTGCGCCTTATGTGGCCAGCGAGACCCAGTACTTC	CSVAPYVASETQYF
few	NA	TRBV7-3	TRBJ2-1	TGTGCCAGCAGCTTAATGCAGGGGCTCAATGAGCAGTTCTTC	CASSLMQGLNEQFF
many	NA	TRBV7-9	TRBJ2-5	TGTGCCAGCAGCTTAGCCACTCAAGAGACCCAGTACTTC	CASSLATQETQYF
few	TRBD1	TRBV27	TRBJ2-7	TGTGCCAGCAGTTTATCTTGGGGACAGCGATACGAGCAGTACTTC	CASSLSWGQRYEQYF
NA	TRBD2	TRBV12-3/TRBV12-4	TRBJ2-7	TGTGCCAGTCTGGGAGGGGCGGGAGGAAGATACGAGCAGTACTTC	CASLGGAGGRYEQYF
NA	TRBD2	TRBV6-5	TRBJ2-1	TGTGCCAGCAGTTCTAGCGGGAGGAATGGTGAGCAGTTCTTC	CASSSSGRNGEQFF
few	TRBD2	TRBV6-4	TRBJ2-3	TGTGCCAGCAGTTTACTAGCGGGAGCCGGCGTTACGCAGTATTTT	CASSLLAGAGVTQYF
NA	TRBD1	TRBV10-3	TRBJ2-5	TGTGCCATCGCAGGGGGAGTGGGAGAGACCCAGTACTTC	CAIAGGVGETQYF
many	NA	TRBV7-9	TRBJ2-1	TGTGCCAGCAGCTTAACAGGGGCGGGGTCCTACAATGAGCAGTTCTTC	CASSLTGAGSYNEQFF
few	NA	TRBV29-1	TRBJ2-5	TGCAGCGTCCCGAAGGTGGAGACCCAGTACTTC	CSVPKVETQYF
NA	NA	TRBV28	TRBJ1-6	TGTGCCAGCAGAGAGTACAGGGTTCCATCACCCCTCCACTTT	CASREYRVPSPLHF
NA	NA	TRBV7-2	TRBJ1-5	TGTGCCAGCAGCTTAGCCTGGGACGGTCAGCCCCAGCATTTT	CASSLAWDGQPQHF
NA	NA	TRBV5-1	TRBJ1-1	TGCGCCAGCAGCTTGGACGCAGCGGGCGGGAGGACTGAAGCTTTCTTT	CASSLDAAGGRTEAFF
NA	NA	TRBV4-3	TRBJ1-2	TGCGCCAGCAGCCAAGATCACGCAGGGAACTATGGCTACACCTTC	CASSQDHAGNYGYTF
few	TRBD1	TRBV29-1	TRBJ2-5	TGCAGCGTTGAAGTCGGTGGAGGACAGGTCCAAGAGACCCAGTACTTC	CSVEVGGGQVQETQYF
NA	NA	TRBV12-3/TRBV12-4	TRBJ2-2	TGTGCCAGCAGTTTAGTAGCCACCGGGGAGCTGTTTTTT	CASSLVATGELFF
many	NA	TRBV9	TRBJ1-1	TGTGCCAGCAGCCCGACAGGACTGAACACTGAAGCTTTCTTT	CASSPTGLNTEAFF
few	TRBD2	TRBV12-3/TRBV12-4	TRBJ2-3	TGTGCCAGCAGCGACCGGACTAGCGCCCTCGCAGATACGCAGTATTTT	CASSDRTSALADTQYF
few	NA	TRBV14	TRBJ1-6	TGTGCCAGCAGCCTCCTGCCGCCGGCCAATTCACCCCTCCACTTT	CASSLLPPANSPLHF
few	NA	TRBV29-1	TRBJ2-5	TGCAGCGTTGCGGGGATTGTGGAGACCCAGTACTTC	CSVAGIVETQYF
NA	NA	TRBV18	TRBJ1-4	TGTGCCAGCTCACCAACGGGTTCTGGTTCGAAGGAAAAACTGTTTTTT	CASSPTGSGSKEKLFF
many	NA	TRBV20-1	TRBJ2-5	TGCAGTGCTAGGGTAGAGACCCAGTACTTC	CSARVETQYF
NA	TRBD1	TRBV12-3/TRBV12-4	TRBJ2-5	TGTGCCAGCAGTGACGGAACAGGGGCGGAGACCCAGTACTTC	CASSDGTGAETQYF
many	NA	TRBV29-1	TRBJ2-2	TGCAGCGTTGGAGGGAGTGACACCGGGGAGCTGTTTTTT	CSVGGSDTGELFF
few	NA	TRBV7-2	TRBJ1-4	TGTGCCAGCAGCTTAGCCTCAACTAATGAAAAACTGTTTTTT	CASSLASTNEKLFF
many	NA	TRBV29-1	TRBJ1-3	TGCAGCGTTGGACAGCATGGAAACACCATATATTTT	CSVGQHGNTIYF
NA	NA	TRBV25-1	TRBJ2-2	TGTGCCAGCAGTAGAACCGGCACAGGGGGGGCCGGGGAGCTGTTTTTT	CASSRTGTGGAGELFF
NA	TRBD2	TRBV27	TRBJ2-7	TGTGCCAGCAGTTTAAGGGGACTAGCGCTATACGAGCAGTACTTC	CASSLRGLALYEQYF
few	NA	TRBV28	TRBJ2-1	TGTGCCAGCAGTACGACGCGGCAGTTCTTC	CASSTTRQFF
NA	NA	TRBV18	TRBJ2-3	TGTGCCAGCTCACCAATAGGACAGTCTCTCACAGATACGCAGTATTTT	CASSPIGQSLTDTQYF
many	NA	TRBV29-1	TRBJ2-3	TGCAGCGTTGTGCAGCGGCCGCAGGGTACGCAGTATTTT	CSVVQRPQGTQYF
few	TRBD1	TRBV6-2/TRBV6-3	TRBJ2-1	TGTGCCAGCCACCCTCTGACAGGGATGTATGAGCAGTTCTTC	CASHPLTGMYEQFF
many	NA	TRBV15	TRBJ1-5	TGTGCCACCAGCAGAGAGAATCAGCCCCAGCATTTT	CATSRENQPQHF
NA	TRBD2	TRBV30	TRBJ2-2	TGTGCCTGGAGTGTTGGGGCTAGCGGGACGTCCGGGGAGCTGTTTTTT	CAWSVGASGTSGELFF
many	TRBD1	TRBV12-3/TRBV12-4	TRBJ1-6	TGTGCCAGCAGCCGAGGACAGGGCCGAAATAATTCACCCCTCCACTTT	CASSRGQGRNNSPLHF
NA	NA	TRBV29-1	TRBJ1-2	TGCAGCGTTGGGGCAGGCGAGAACTATGGCTACACCTTC	CSVGAGENYGYTF
few	NA	TRBV5-1	TRBJ1-1	TGCGCCAGCAGCTTGATTACCCGCAACACTGAAGCTTTCTTT	CASSLITRNTEAFF
NA	TRBD1	TRBV12-3/TRBV12-4	TRBJ2-7	TGTGCCAGCAGTTTTTTCTCCGGGACAGGGCCCTACGAGCAGTACTTC	CASSFFSGTGPYEQYF
many	TRBD1	TRBV20-1	TRBJ2-2	TGCAGTGCTAGCGGACCGGGACAGGGAACCGGGGAGCTGTTTTTT	CSASGPGQGTGELFF
NA	NA	TRBV28	TRBJ1-4	TGTGCCAGCAGTTCGGGACTTGGCTTAAATGAAAAACTGTTTTTT	CASSSGLGLNEKLFF